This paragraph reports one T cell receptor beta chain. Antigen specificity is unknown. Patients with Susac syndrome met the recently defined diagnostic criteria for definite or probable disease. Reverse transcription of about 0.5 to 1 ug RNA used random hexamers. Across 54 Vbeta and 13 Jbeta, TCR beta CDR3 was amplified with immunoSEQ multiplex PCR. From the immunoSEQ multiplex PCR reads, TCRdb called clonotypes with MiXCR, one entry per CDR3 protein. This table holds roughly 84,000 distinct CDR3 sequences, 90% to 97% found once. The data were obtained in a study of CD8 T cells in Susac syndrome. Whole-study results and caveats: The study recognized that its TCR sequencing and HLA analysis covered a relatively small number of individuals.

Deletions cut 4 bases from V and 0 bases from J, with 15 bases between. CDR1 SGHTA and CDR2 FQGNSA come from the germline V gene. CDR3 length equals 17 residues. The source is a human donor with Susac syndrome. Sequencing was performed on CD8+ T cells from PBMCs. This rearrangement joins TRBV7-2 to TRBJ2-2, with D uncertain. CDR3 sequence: CASSSPESIANTGELFF. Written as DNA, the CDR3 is TGTGCCAGCAGCTCACCCGAATCGATCGCGAACACCGGGGAGCTGTTTTTT.